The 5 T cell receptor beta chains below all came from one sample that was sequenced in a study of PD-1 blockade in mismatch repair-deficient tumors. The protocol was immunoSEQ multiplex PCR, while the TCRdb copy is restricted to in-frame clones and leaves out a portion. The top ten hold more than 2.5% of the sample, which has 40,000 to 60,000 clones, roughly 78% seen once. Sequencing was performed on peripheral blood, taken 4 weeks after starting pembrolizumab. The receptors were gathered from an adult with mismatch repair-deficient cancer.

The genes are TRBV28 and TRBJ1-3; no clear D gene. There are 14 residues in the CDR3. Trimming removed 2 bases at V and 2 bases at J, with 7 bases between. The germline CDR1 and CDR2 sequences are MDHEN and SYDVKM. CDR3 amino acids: CASSLPGTGNTIYF. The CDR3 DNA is TGTGCCAGCAGTTTACCCGGGACTGGAAACACCATATATTTT.

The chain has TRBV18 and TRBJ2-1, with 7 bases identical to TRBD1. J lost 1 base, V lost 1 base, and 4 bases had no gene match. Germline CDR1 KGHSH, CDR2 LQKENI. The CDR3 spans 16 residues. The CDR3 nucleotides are TGTGCCAGCTCACCACAGGGGGCAGGGTCCTACAATGAGCAGTTCTTC. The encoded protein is CASSPQGAGSYNEQFF.

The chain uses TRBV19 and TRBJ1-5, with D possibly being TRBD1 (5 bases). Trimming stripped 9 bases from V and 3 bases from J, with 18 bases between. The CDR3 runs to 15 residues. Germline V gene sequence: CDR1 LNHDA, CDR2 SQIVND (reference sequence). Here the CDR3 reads CASNYGGRANQPQHF. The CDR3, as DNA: TGTGCCAGCAATTACGGGGGGAGGGCCAATCAGCCCCAGCATTTT.

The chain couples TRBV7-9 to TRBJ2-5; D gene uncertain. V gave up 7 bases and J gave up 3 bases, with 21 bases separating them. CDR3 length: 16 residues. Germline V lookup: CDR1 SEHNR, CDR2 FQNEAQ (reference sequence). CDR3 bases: TGTGCCAGCACCGAAGGTATGGCAGGAACAGAAGAGACCCAGTACTTC. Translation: CASTEGMAGTEETQYF.

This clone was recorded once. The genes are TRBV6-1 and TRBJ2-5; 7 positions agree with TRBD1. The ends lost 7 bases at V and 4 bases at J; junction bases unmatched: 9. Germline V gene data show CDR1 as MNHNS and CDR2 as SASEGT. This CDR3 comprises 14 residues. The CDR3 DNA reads TGTGCCAGCACTACAGGGGTTTCGGGAGAGACCCAGTACTTC. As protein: CASTTGVSGETQYF.